The clone carrying this TCR beta chain was found a few times. The library tagged each cDNA molecule with unique molecular identifiers. TCRdb analysed the RACE reads with MiXCR anew, one entry per CDR3 protein. The sample has around 130,000 distinct CDR3 sequences, 10% to 15% seen once; the top ten hold around 1.4%. These data are taken from a study of human T cells and chemical hapten exposure. The CDR3 loop spans 14 amino acids. Trimming at V came to 2 bases and at J to 8 bases, leaving 4 bases not matched to a gene. Germline CDR1 reads SGHDN; CDR2 reads FVKESK. Time point given: patch test 2, 6 weeks after DPC sensitization. As to treatment: therapeutic diphenylcyclopropenone sensitization with weekly scalp DPC.

The chain is built from TRBV14 and TRBJ2-1; TRBD2 agrees at 9 bases. The material sequenced was whole blood, taken in connection with sensitization to the hapten diphenylcyclopropenone (DPC). This receptor was identified in a woman aged 50 to 65 with alopecia areata. Some clones in this sample may be carry-over from other donors' samples. The DNA for the CDR3 is TGTGCCAGCAGCCAATTTAGCGGGAGCCATGAGCAGTTCTTC. This gives the protein CASSQFSGSHEQFF.